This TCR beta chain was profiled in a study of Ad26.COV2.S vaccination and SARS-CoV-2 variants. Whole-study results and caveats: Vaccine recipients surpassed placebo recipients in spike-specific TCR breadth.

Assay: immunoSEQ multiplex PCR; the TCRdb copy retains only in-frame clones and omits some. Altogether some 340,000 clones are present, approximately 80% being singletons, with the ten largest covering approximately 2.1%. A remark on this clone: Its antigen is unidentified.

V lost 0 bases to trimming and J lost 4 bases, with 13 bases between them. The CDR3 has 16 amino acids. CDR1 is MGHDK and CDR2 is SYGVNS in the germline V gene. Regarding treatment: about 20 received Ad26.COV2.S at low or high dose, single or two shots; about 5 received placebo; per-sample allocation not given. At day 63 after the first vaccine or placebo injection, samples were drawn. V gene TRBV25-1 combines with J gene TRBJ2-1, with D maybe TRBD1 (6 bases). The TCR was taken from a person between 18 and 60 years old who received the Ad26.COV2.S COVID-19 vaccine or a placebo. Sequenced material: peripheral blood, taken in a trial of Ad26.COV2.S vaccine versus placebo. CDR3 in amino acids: CASSEYGGVIYNEQFF. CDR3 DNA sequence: TGTGCCAGCAGTGAATATGGGGGCGTAATTTACAATGAGCAGTTCTTC.